The 18 T cell receptor beta chains below were found in one sample sequenced in a study of T cell responses to AZD1222 COVID-19 vaccine. Measured with immunoSEQ multiplex PCR; TCRdb has only the in-frame clones, and not every one. The sample contains some 170,000 clones, approximately 90% of which appear only once. The sample was peripheral blood, taken 28 days after the second dose of the MenACWY control vaccine. The source of these receptors is an adult who received the MenACWY meningococcal vaccine as a control.

The V and J genes are TRBV7-2 and TRBJ2-1; the match to TRBD2 covers 10 bases. Germline V gene lookup returns CDR1 SGHTA and CDR2 FQGNSA. The V and J ends lost 3 bases and 7 bases, in that order; junction bases with no gene match: 9. This CDR3 contains 16 residues. For the CDR3, the DNA is TGTGCCAGCAGCTTCCCCCTAGCGGGAGTAAGGAATGAGCAGTTCTTC. Translating gives CASSFPLAGVRNEQFF.

This clone was seen only once. The rearrangement joins TRBV6-5 to TRBJ2-2; D is perhaps TRBD2 (5 bases). Germline V gives CDR1 MNHEY, CDR2 SVGAGI. This CDR3 comprises 15 residues. V lost 7 bases to trimming and J lost 1 base, with 13 bases between them. This CDR3 reads CASNGFGVNTGELFF. DNA for the CDR3: TGTGCCAGCAACGGTTTCGGGGTGAACACCGGGGAGCTGTTTTTT.

CDR3 residues: CASSLGLGLAGANVLTF. The CDR3 region has the DNA TGTGCCAGCAGCTTAGGTTTGGGCCTCGCCGGGGCCAACGTCCTGACTTTC. The chain has TRBV7-2 and TRBJ2-6; no definite D call. This CDR3 is built from 17 residues. Germline V lookup: CDR1 SGHTA, CDR2 FQGNSA. Trimming removed 1 base at V and 4 bases at J, with 14 bases between. Filled out from reference TRBV7-2 and TRBJ2-6, the complete variable domain reads GAGVSQSPSNKVTEKGKDVELRCDPISGHTALYWYRQSLGQGLEFLIYFQGNSAPDKSGLPSDRFSAERTGGSVSTLTIQRTQQEDSAVYLCASSLGLGLAGANVLTFGAGSRLTVL.

This chain connects TRBV28 to TRBJ2-1; D is ambiguous. Trimming cost V 10 bases and J 0 bases, with 10 bases left between them. Germline values: CDR1 MDHEN, CDR2 SYDVKM. This CDR3 is built from 13 residues. This CDR3 reads CATQGRSYNEQFF. The CDR3 coding sequence is TGTGCCACCCAAGGCCGCTCCTACAATGAGCAGTTCTTC.

J is TRBJ2-1 and V is TRBV28; 8 bases align to TRBD2. V gave up 6 bases and J gave up 0 bases; unmatched junction bases: 4. The CDR3 loop spans 15 amino acids. CDR1 and CDR2 (germline): MDHEN, SYDVKM. The CDR3 sequence is CASRPGTSSYNEQFF. CDR3 DNA: TGTGCCAGCAGGCCCGGGACTAGCTCCTACAATGAGCAGTTCTTC.

This chain links TRBV15 with TRBJ2-7; D is perhaps TRBD1 or TRBD2 (6 bases each). The V end lost 4 bases, the J end lost 4 bases, and 17 bases lay between the germline ends. Germline V gene sequence: CDR1 LNHNV, CDR2 YYDKDF (reference sequence). The CDR3 has 15 residues. This CDR3 reads CATSTPKRGRYEQYF. CDR3 coding DNA: TGTGCCACCAGCACCCCGAAGAGGGGGAGGTACGAGCAGTACTTC.

V usage is TRBV9 and J usage is TRBJ2-4; D perhaps matches TRBD1 (5 bases). The CDR3 totals 14 residues. V lost 4 bases to trimming and J lost 3 bases, with 11 bases between them. CDR1 and CDR2 from the germline V gene are SGDLS and YYNGEE. The CDR3 DNA follows: TGTGCCAGCAGCCCGACAGTGGGCAAAAACATTCAGTACTTC. Its protein product is CASSPTVGKNIQYF.

The chain recombines TRBV28 with TRBJ1-4, with a weak D call TRBD1 (5 bases). Germline loops: CDR1 MDHEN, CDR2 SYDVKM. Trimming left V 4 bases short and J 7 bases short, with 19 bases between. The CDR3 consists of 16 residues. The CDR3 DNA reads as TGTGCCAGCAGTTCCTCGAAGAGGGCAAGGGGTGAAAAACTGTTTTTT. It specifies CASSSSKRARGEKLFF. Full variable domain (outside the CDR3, taken from reference TRBV28 and TRBJ1-4): DVKVTQSSRYLVKRTGEKVFLECVQDMDHENMFWYRQDPGLGLRLIYFSYDVKMKEKGDIPEGYSVSREKKERFSLILESASTNQTSMYLCASSSSKRARGEKLFFGSGTQLSVL.

The chain recombines TRBV7-9 with TRBJ2-2, with D hard to call. The ends were cut back, 1 base at V and 8 bases at J, with 11 bases in the middle. CDR1 and CDR2 from the germline V gene are SEHNR and FQNEAQ (reference sequence). The CDR3 extends over 14 amino acids. The CDR3 protein is CASSLGLAWGELFF. The CDR3 DNA reads as TGTGCCAGCAGCTTAGGGCTGGCGTGGGGGGAGCTGTTTTTT.

In the case of this clone: Other DNA sequences of this sample code for an identical CDR3. J is TRBJ1-5 and V is TRBV9; D gene unclear. Germline V lookup: CDR1 SGDLS, CDR2 YYNGEE. The CDR3 runs to 13 residues. Between the trimmed V and J ends, which lost 1 base and 4 bases, there was a span of 6 bases. CDR3 in amino acids: CASSVNSNQPQHF. The CDR3 region has the DNA TGTGCCAGCAGCGTAAACAGTAATCAGCCCCAGCATTTT.

The chain combines TRBV9 with TRBJ2-7; D perhaps matches TRBD1 (7 bases). The CDR3 is 15 residues long. CDR1 is SGDLS, CDR2 YYNGEE, per germline. Deletions cut 0 bases from V and 4 bases from J, with 14 bases between. CDR3 sequence reads: CASSVAGQAGYEQYF. CDR3 DNA: TGTGCCAGCAGCGTAGCCGGACAGGCGGGGTACGAGCAGTACTTC.

This clone was observed once. V usage is TRBV19 and J usage is TRBJ2-3; 10 bases line up with TRBD2. Germline CDR1 is LNHDA and CDR2 is SQIVND (reference sequence). V trimming: 8 bases; J trimming: 2 bases; junction bases outside the gene matches: 10. The CDR3 runs to 16 residues. Here the CDR3 reads CASSQGLAELTDTQYF. The CDR3 DNA reads as TGTGCCAGTTCCCAAGGACTAGCGGAACTCACAGATACGCAGTATTTT.

The chain combines TRBV7-8 with TRBJ1-1; a weak D match, TRBD1 (6 bases). The CDR3 runs to 14 residues. Germline values: CDR1 SGHVS, CDR2 FQNEAQ. Trimming stripped 1 base from V and 3 bases from J, with 9 bases between. For the CDR3, the DNA is TGTGCCAGCAGCTTAGGGGCAGGGGACACTGAAGCTTTCTTT. It yields the protein CASSLGAGDTEAFF.

This clone appeared a single time. The gene calls are TRBV7-2 and TRBJ2-4, with D unclear. Germline CDR1 is SGHTA and CDR2 is FQGNSA. The germline V and J ends were trimmed by 0 bases and 0 bases, with 15 bases remaining between them. This CDR3 has 18 amino acids. CDR3 nucleotides: TGTGCCAGCAGCTTAGCTGCCGAAGCATATATAGCCAAAAACATTCAGTACTTC. Translating gives CASSLAAEAYIAKNIQYF. The full variable domain, its missing parts supplied by reference TRBV7-2 and TRBJ2-4, is GAGVSQSPSNKVTEKGKDVELRCDPISGHTALYWYRQSLGQGLEFLIYFQGNSAPDKSGLPSDRFSAERTGGSVSTLTIQRTQQEDSAVYLCASSLAAEAYIAKNIQYFGAGTRLSVL.

The rearrangement links TRBV4-2 to TRBJ1-3; no clear D gene. Germline V gene data show CDR1 as LGHNA and CDR2 as YNFKEQ. CDR3 length equals 13 residues. Deletions cut 0 bases from V and 5 bases from J, with 5 bases between. The CDR3 loop is CASSQDVRNTIYF. The CDR3 nucleotides are TGTGCCAGCAGCCAAGATGTACGAAACACCATATATTTT.

The rearrangement uses TRBV30 and TRBJ2-5, with TRBD1 identical over 10 bases. CDR1 is GTSNPN and CDR2 is SVGIG in the germline V gene (reference sequence). Trimming at V came to 3 bases and at J to 3 bases, leaving 1 base not matched to a gene. The CDR3 consists of 13 residues. CDR3 residues: CAWRTGGEETQYF. The CDR3 DNA reads as TGTGCCTGGAGGACAGGGGGCGAAGAGACCCAGTACTTC.

This chain connects TRBV6-1 to TRBJ2-3, with D possibly being TRBD2 (6 bases). The CDR3 consists of 15 residues. V shed 0 bases and J shed 3 bases, with 10 bases lying between them. Germline V lookup: CDR1 MNHNS, CDR2 SASEGT. The CDR3 reads CASSEAGGETDTQYF. In DNA form, the CDR3 reads TGTGCCAGCAGTGAAGCGGGCGGGGAAACAGATACGCAGTATTTT.

The genes are TRBV18 and TRBJ1-3; D is ambiguous. V was pared by 6 bases and J by 0 bases, with 9 bases between. Germline-derived CDR1 and CDR2 are KGHSH and LQKENI. The CDR3 contains 14 residues. The CDR3 loop is CASSPTDSGNTIYF. The CDR3 DNA reads TGTGCCAGCTCGCCGACGGACTCTGGAAACACCATATATTTT.